Below, 23 T cell receptor beta chains from the same sample are listed, as sequenced in a study of vaccination effects on CD4 cells after COVID-19. Investigators separated out CD4+ T cells once approximately 11 days of culture had passed. Assay: immunoSEQ multiplex PCR; the TCRdb copy retains only in-frame clones and omits some. Of fewer than 35,000 clones listed, approximately 60% are singletons. These receptors are not linked to any known antigen. This specimen was CD4+ T cells from PBMCs cultured without peptide, taken before COVID-19 vaccination. Source of these receptors: a human donor who received a COVID-19 vaccine.

This sequence joins TRBV6-4 and TRBJ2-3; TRBD2 agrees at 8 bases. This CDR3 region has 14 residues. Germline V gene lookup returns CDR1 MRHNA and CDR2 SNTAGT. J gave up 4 bases and V 3 bases, and 3 bases lay outside the gene matches. CDR3 sequence (DNA): TGTGCCAGCAGTGAAGCGGGAGAGGCAGATACGCAGTATTTT. It is translated as CASSEAGEADTQYF.

The V and J genes are TRBV3-1 (or the pseudogene TRBV3-2) and TRBJ2-3, with a weak D call TRBD1 (5 bases). The germline V gene encodes CDR1 LGHDT and CDR2 YNNKEL (reference sequence). The ends were cut back, 2 bases at V and 5 bases at J, with 8 bases in the middle. CDR3 length: 13 amino acids. The CDR3 sequence is CASSQTQGDTQYF. In nucleotides, the CDR3 is TGTGCCAGCAGCCAAACTCAGGGAGATACGCAGTATTTT.

In this sample, this clone turned up a few times. The chain combines TRBV30 with TRBJ1-1, with unresolved D. This CDR3 has 14 amino acids. Germline loops: CDR1 GTSNPN, CDR2 SVGIG (reference sequence). Trimming cost V 1 base and J 0 bases, with 9 bases left between them. CDR3: CAWSGMLMNTEAFF. The CDR3 nucleotides read TGTGCCTGGAGTGGAATGTTAATGAACACTGAAGCTTTCTTT.

This chain joins TRBV6-5 and TRBJ1-1, with 9 positions matching TRBD1. Germline trimming cut 6 bases from V and 5 bases from J; bases unmatched to any gene: 7. The CDR3 is made up of 14 amino acids. Germline V gives CDR1 MNHEY, CDR2 SVGAGI. CDR3 DNA sequence: TGTGCCAGCAGGATGGACAGGGGAGGGACTGAAGCTTTCTTT. It translates to CASRMDRGGTEAFF.

The chain joins TRBV7-8 to TRBJ2-1; no clear D gene. V was cut by 5 bases and J by 1 base, with 15 bases left in between. The CDR3 contains 16 residues. The germline V gene encodes CDR1 SGHVS and CDR2 FQNEAQ. The CDR3 DNA is TGTGCCAGCAGCCCTATGCGCGGAATATCCTACAATGAGCAGTTCTTC. Residues: CASSPMRGISYNEQFF.

The chain's CDR3 is CASSLWASGSGDTQYF. CDR3 sequence (DNA): TGTGCCAGCAGCTTGTGGGCTAGCGGGAGTGGAGATACGCAGTATTTT. The V call is TRBV5-4, the J call TRBJ2-3, with TRBD2 identical over 10 bases. With 1 base clipped from V and 5 bases from J, the junction kept 7 bases outside the gene matches. Germline values: CDR1 SGHNT, CDR2 YYREEE (reference sequence). The CDR3 loop spans 16 amino acids. The full variable domain, in which reference TRBV5-4 and TRBJ2-3 provide the parts outside the CDR3, is ETGVTQSPTHLIKTRGQQVTLRCSSQSGHNTVSWYQQALGQGPQFIFQYYREEENGRGNFPPRFSGLQFPNYSSELNVNALELDDSALYLCASSLWASGSGDTQYFGPGTRLTVL.

The rearrangement uses TRBV6-5 and TRBJ2-3; D is possibly TRBD2 (5 bases). The V gene lost 0 bases and the J gene lost 1 base, with 8 bases spanning the gap. CDR3 length: 15 residues. Germline values: CDR1 MNHEY, CDR2 SVGAGI. In DNA, the CDR3 is TGTGCCAGCAGTTACTCGATGAGGGGCACAGATACGCAGTATTTT. Encoded protein: CASSYSMRGTDTQYF.

The chain couples TRBV4-1 to TRBJ2-7; 12 nucleotides line up with TRBD2. V lost 1 base to trimming and J lost 2 bases; unmatched junction nucleotides: 0. Germline V CDR1 and CDR2: MGHRA, YSYEKL. This CDR3 region has 15 residues. The CDR3 loop reads CASSQGLAGAYEQYF. As DNA, the CDR3 is TGCGCCAGCAGCCAAGGACTAGCGGGAGCCTACGAGCAGTACTTC.

The rearrangement joins TRBV24-1 to TRBJ1-5; possible D gene TRBD1, 6 bases. The germline CDR1 and CDR2 sequences are KGHDR and SFDVKD. V gave up 2 bases and J gave up 2 bases, with 9 bases separating them. CDR3 length: 15 amino acids. CDR3 nucleotides: TGTGCCACCAGTGATTCAGGGGAGGGCAATCAGCCCCAGCATTTT. Protein sequence: CATSDSGEGNQPQHF.

The chain has TRBV6-2 or TRBV6-3 and TRBJ1-6; D is possibly TRBD1 (5 bases). Germline V gene sequence: CDR1 MNHEY, CDR2 SVGEGT. This CDR3 has 15 amino acids. Trimming stripped 2 bases from V and 7 bases from J, with 12 bases between. CDR3 loop: CASSYQGIWNSPLHF. The CDR3 DNA reads as TGTGCCAGCAGTTACCAGGGAATCTGGAATTCACCCCTCCACTTT.

This clone was seen only once. The rearrangement joins TRBV21-1 to TRBJ2-7; TRBD1 is the table's D call, not checked against the DNA. TRBV21-1 constitutes a pseudogene. The CDR3 spans 15 residues. For the CDR3, the DNA is TGTGCCAGCAACTCTATTCTTCTACAGGGGACCGAGCAGTACTTC. Its translation is CASNSILLQGTEQYF.

This sequence joins TRBV6-5 and TRBJ1-1, with D possibly matching TRBD1 (6 bases). This CDR3 is built from 11 residues. CDR1 MNHEY and CDR2 SVGAGI come from the germline V gene. The ends were cut back, 6 bases at V and 10 bases at J, with 12 bases in the middle. The DNA of the CDR3 is TGTGCCAGCAGCCAGGGGCAGGGAGCTTTCTTT. Its translation is CASSQGQGAFF.

The CDR3 here is CASSIGGPSGSNQPQHF. CDR3 nucleotide sequence: TGCGCCAGCTCCATAGGGGGGCCCTCGGGGAGCAATCAGCCCCAGCATTTT. This chain uses TRBV5-1 with TRBJ1-5; D might be TRBD1 (6 bases). The CDR3 totals 17 residues. CDR1 and CDR2 from the germline V gene are SGHRS and YFSETQ. The germline V and J ends were trimmed by 7 bases and 1 base, with 21 bases remaining between them.

This chain links TRBV3-1 (or the pseudogene TRBV3-2) with TRBJ2-5, with 9 bases matching TRBD2. Losses at the gene ends were 3 bases for V and 5 bases for J; bases not matched to a gene: 4. In germline, CDR1 is LGHDT, CDR2 YNNKEL (reference sequence). CDR3 length equals 14 residues. The CDR3 coding sequence is TGTGCCAGCAGCCACGCGGGGGGGGTGGAGACCCAGTACTTC. Translating it yields CASSHAGGVETQYF.

This clone was recorded a few times. The V gene is TRBV4-1, the J gene TRBJ1-2; 7 bases fit TRBD1. The germline gives CDR1 MGHRA, CDR2 YSYEKL. Trimming removed 4 bases from V and 0 bases from J; junction bases left unmatched: 5. The CDR3 has 15 residues. In DNA form, the CDR3 reads TGCGCCAGCAGCCGGGACGGGACAGCTAACTATGGCTACACCTTC. This sequence encodes CASSRDGTANYGYTF.

This clone was detected once. This chain connects TRBV5-4 to TRBJ2-3, with 8 bases lining up with TRBD1. The CDR3 consists of 15 residues. Germline CDR1 and CDR2: SGHNT and YYREEE (reference sequence). V gave up 4 bases and J gave up 1 base; unmatched junction bases: 5. The CDR3 DNA reads TGTGCCAGCAGCCGGACAGGGTCCCGCACAGATACGCAGTATTTT. Translating it yields CASSRTGSRTDTQYF. The variable domain in full, completed from reference TRBV5-4 and TRBJ2-3, reads ETGVTQSPTHLIKTRGQQVTLRCSSQSGHNTVSWYQQALGQGPQFIFQYYREEENGRGNFPPRFSGLQFPNYSSELNVNALELDDSALYLCASSRTGSRTDTQYFGPGTRLTVL.

The chain couples TRBV6-5 to TRBJ2-7; D is possibly TRBD1 (6 bases). V gave up 0 bases and J gave up 2 bases, with 8 bases separating them. This CDR3 contains 14 residues. Germline V gene sequence: CDR1 MNHEY, CDR2 SVGAGI. CDR3 DNA: TGTGCCAGCAGTTACTCGACAGGAGCCTACGAGCAGTACTTC. It is translated as CASSYSTGAYEQYF.

The chain uses TRBV24-1 and TRBJ2-7; 8 nucleotides match TRBD1. The germline V gene has CDR1 KGHDR and CDR2 SFDVKD. The ends lost 2 bases at V and 1 base at J; junction bases unmatched: 6. The CDR3 has 16 amino acids. CDR3 in amino acids: CATSDYGQGGSYEQYF. DNA of the CDR3: TGTGCCACCAGTGATTACGGACAGGGAGGATCCTACGAGCAGTACTTC.

This clone was seen a few times. The chain combines TRBV30 with TRBJ1-3; 8 bases match TRBD1. Germline V gives CDR1 GTSNPN, CDR2 SVGIG (reference sequence). The CDR3 covers 13 residues. Trimming cost V 4 bases and J 4 bases; bases outside gene matches: 3. The CDR3 nucleotides read TGTGCCTGGAACCGGGACAGGGGAAACACCATATATTTT. This codes for CAWNRDRGNTIYF.

The V gene is TRBV6-5, the J gene TRBJ1-5; no reliable D call. This CDR3 spans 13 amino acids. Trimming stripped 2 bases from V and 4 bases from J, with 6 bases between. Per the germline V gene, CDR1 is MNHEY and CDR2 is SVGAGI. CDR3 coding DNA: TGTGCCAGCAGTTACCATGAGAATCAGCCCCAGCATTTT. Amino acid sequence: CASSYHENQPQHF.

CDR3 region: CASSLVFNNEQFF. DNA of the CDR3: TGTGCCAGCAGCTTAGTTTTTAACAATGAGCAGTTCTTC. The genes are TRBV11-1 and TRBJ2-1; D gene ambiguous. This CDR3 spans 13 amino acids. V lost 1 base and J 5 bases, leaving 6 bases between the germline ends. Germline assignment: CDR1 SGHAT and CDR2 FQDESV (reference sequence).

This chain joins TRBV7-9 and TRBJ2-3; weak D call: TRBD2 (7 bases). This CDR3 spans 13 amino acids. Deletions cut 5 bases from V and 2 bases from J, with 8 bases between. Germline CDR1 SEHNR, CDR2 FQNEAQ (reference sequence). CDR3 amino acids: CASSRGATDTQYF. The DNA of the CDR3 is TGTGCCAGCAGCCGGGGGGCCACAGATACGCAGTATTTT.

V usage is TRBV3-1 (or the pseudogene TRBV3-2) and J usage is TRBJ2-2; 8 bases fit TRBD1. CDR3 length: 15 residues. CDR1 is LGHDT and CDR2 is YNNKEL in the germline V gene (reference sequence). J gave up 5 bases and V 3 bases, and 5 bases lay outside the gene matches. The CDR3 sequence: CASSQAGGITGELFF. The CDR3 bases are TGTGCCAGCAGCCAGGCAGGGGGCATTACCGGGGAGCTGTTTTTT.